This TCR beta chain derives from a study of blood T cell repertoires in COVID-19. The CDR3 sequence is 15 residues long. The germline V and J ends were trimmed by 7 bases and 5 bases, with 20 bases remaining between them. The V gene's germline CDR1 is MNHEY and CDR2 SVGAGI. Sequencing used immunoSEQ multiplex PCR; TCRdb keeps in-frame clones, though not all of them. Of under 150,000 clones listed, more than 80% were seen once; the top ten hold around 6%. The source is a woman aged 60-70 years with COVID-19, enrolled during active disease. Sequenced: peripheral blood. The rearrangement uses TRBV6-5 and TRBJ1-2, with TRBD1 as a possible D gene (5 bases). CDR3 sequence reads: CASTPIGHIWYGYTF. In DNA, the CDR3 is TGTGCCAGCACGCCGATAGGACATATTTGGTATGGCTACACCTTC.